The rows below give T cell receptor beta chains drawn from one sample of a study of blood T cells in healthy people across ages. Via MiXCR, TCRdb re-called the 5' RACE reads, giving one row per CDR3 protein. The repertoire holds approximately 800,000 distinct CDR3 sequences, with roughly 60% as singletons. Sequencing input: blood. The receptors derive from a man aged 25-45 years in good health. Both conserved end residues are part of each CDR3. Fields, in order: J gene, clone size, V gene, D gene, CDR3 protein, CDR3 DNA. The D gene is left open where the match is weak. Size is omitted from some rows. Given values are once, few, many or a class for expanded clones.

TRBJ1-2	few	TRBV7-2	-	CASTPTREIYGYTF	TGTGCCAGCACCCCGACCCGGGAGATCTATGGCTACACCTTC
TRBJ2-7	-	TRBV30	-	CAWSVTRDEQYF	TGTGCCTGGAGTGTAACCCGGGACGAGCAGTACTTC
TRBJ1-2	-	TRBV20-1	-	CSAKRRGFYGYTF	TGCAGTGCTAAGCGGCGGGGATTCTATGGCTACACCTTC
TRBJ1-2	-	TRBV21-1	-	CASSKGYPIYGYTF	TGTGCCAGCAGCAAGGGGTATCCTATATATGGCTACACCTTC
TRBJ1-5	few	TRBV12-3/TRBV12-4	-	CATQAGIHSNQPQHF	TGTGCCACCCAGGCAGGGATTCATAGCAATCAGCCCCAGCATTTT
TRBJ1-2	-	TRBV4-2	TRBD1	CASSEGGTAYGYTF	TGTGCCAGCAGCGAAGGCGGGACAGCTTATGGCTACACCTTC
TRBJ2-1	few	TRBV12-3/TRBV12-4	-	CASSDRHNEQFF	TGTGCCAGCAGCGACAGACACAATGAGCAGTTCTTC
TRBJ1-4	-	TRBV7-2	-	CASSYDRNEKLFF	TGTGCCAGCAGCTACGACAGGAATGAAAAACTGTTTTTT
TRBJ2-5	-	TRBV6-5	-	CASSFQEIRHGRIEAQYF	TGTGCCAGCAGTTTCCAAGAAATAAGACACGGTAGAATCGAGGCCCAGTACTTC
TRBJ2-7	-	TRBV27	TRBD1	CASSLGARGSEQYF	TGTGCCAGCAGTTTAGGTGCCAGGGGGAGCGAGCAGTACTTC
TRBJ2-7	-	TRBV6-1	-	CASRVTGFYEQYF	TGTGCCAGCAGAGTCACAGGGTTCTACGAGCAGTACTTC
TRBJ2-5	-	TRBV10-3	-	CAISSPPRTETQYF	TGTGCCATCAGTTCACCCCCTAGGACGGAGACCCAGTACTTC
TRBJ2-3	-	TRBV6-6	TRBD2	CASSSSGGRTDTQYF	TGTGCCAGCAGTTCTAGCGGGGGGCGCACAGATACGCAGTATTTT
TRBJ2-7	-	TRBV28	TRBD2	CASSPSGTSSYEQYF	TGTGCCAGCAGCCCTAGCGGGACGAGCTCCTACGAGCAGTACTTC
TRBJ2-1	few	TRBV24-1	-	CATSAEDNEQFF	TGTGCCACCAGTGCAGAAGACAATGAGCAGTTCTTC
TRBJ1-3	-	TRBV29-1	-	CSVTAGNTIYF	TGCAGCGTTACGGCTGGAAACACCATATATTTT
TRBJ2-2	few	TRBV5-1	-	CASSSTPRASDTGELFF	TGCGCCAGCAGCTCAACCCCGAGGGCTAGCGACACCGGGGAGCTGTTTTTT
TRBJ1-2	-	TRBV3-1	TRBD1	CASSSTGGYGYTF	TGTGCCAGCAGCTCGACAGGGGGATATGGCTACACCTTC
TRBJ2-5	few	TRBV7-2	-	CASSSGWETQYF	TGTGCCAGCAGCTCGGGGTGGGAGACCCAGTACTTC
TRBJ1-1	-	TRBV18	-	CASSPALSNTEAFF	TGTGCCAGCTCACCTGCACTCTCCAACACTGAAGCTTTCTTT
TRBJ2-1	few	TRBV7-2	TRBD2	CASSLDAGGYYNEQFF	TGTGCCAGCAGCTTAGACGCGGGGGGCTATTACAATGAGCAGTTCTTC
TRBJ1-2	-	TRBV24-1	-	CATSTTEVNYGYTF	TGTGCCACCAGTACCACAGAGGTTAACTATGGCTACACCTTC
TRBJ2-7	-	TRBV20-1	-	CSARGRDWSYEQYF	TGCAGTGCTAGAGGTCGGGACTGGTCATACGAGCAGTACTTC
TRBJ1-6	-	TRBV2	-	CASKWLGNSPPHF	TGTGCCAGCAAGTGGTTAGGTAATTCACCCCCCCACTTT
TRBJ1-4	-	TRBV15	-	CATSREPGSPNEKLFF	TGTGCCACCAGCAGGGAGCCAGGGTCACCTAATGAAAAACTGTTTTTT
TRBJ1-6	few	TRBV7-6	TRBD1	CASSQGDSLLYNSPLHF	TGTGCCAGCAGCCAAGGGGACAGCTTACTCTATAATTCACCCCTCCACTTT
TRBJ2-3	-	TRBV4-1	-	CASSQDPSDTQYF	TGCGCCAGCAGCCAAGATCCCTCAGATACGCAGTATTTT
TRBJ2-7	-	TRBV6-1	-	CASSIRGRAAKSYEQYF	TGTGCCAGCAGTATCAGGGGTAGGGCGGCGAAGAGTTACGAGCAGTACTTC
TRBJ2-1	few	TRBV20-1	-	CSAKGLDEQFF	TGCAGTGCTAAGGGGCTTGATGAGCAGTTCTTC
TRBJ1-5	-	TRBV12-3/TRBV12-4	-	CAGSLVGGCYSNQPQHF	TGTGCCGGCAGTTTGGTCGGAGGGTGTTATAGCAATCAGCCCCAGCATTTT
TRBJ2-7	-	TRBV9	TRBD2	CASSVGGLAGDEQYF	TGTGCCAGCAGCGTAGGGGGACTAGCGGGAGACGAGCAGTACTTC
TRBJ2-1	-	TRBV18	-	CASSPVGANEQFF	TGTGCCAGCTCACCGGTAGGGGCGAATGAGCAGTTCTTC
TRBJ2-1	few	TRBV29-1	-	CSVEDPADRRYNEQFF	TGCAGCGTTGAAGATCCTGCCGATAGAAGATACAATGAGCAGTTCTTC
TRBJ2-1	few	TRBV20-1	TRBD2	CSISGTSGNNEQFF	TGCAGTATCTCCGGGACTAGCGGAAACAATGAGCAGTTCTTC
TRBJ2-4	few	TRBV7-9	TRBD1	CASSEQTDRGSQYF	TGTGCCAGCAGCGAACAGACGGACAGGGGAAGTCAGTACTTC
TRBJ2-7	once	TRBV28	-	CASRGQDHEQYF	TGTGCCAGCAGGGGGCAGGACCACGAGCAGTACTTC
TRBJ2-1	-	TRBV5-6	TRBD2	CASSGGAGGPYNEQFF	TGTGCCAGCAGCGGAGGGGCGGGAGGGCCCTACAATGAGCAGTTCTTC
TRBJ1-4	-	TRBV25-1	-	CASTSTEKLFF	TGTGCCAGCACTTCGACCGAAAAACTGTTTTTT
TRBJ2-3	-	TRBV28	-	CASSFRGFADTQYF	TGTGCCAGCAGTTTTAGGGGGTTCGCAGATACGCAGTATTTT
TRBJ2-3	-	TRBV20-1	TRBD2	CSARTSEDTQYF	TGCAGTGCTAGAACTAGCGAGGATACGCAGTATTTT
TRBJ2-4	-	TRBV3-1	-	CASSQPSSSAKNIQYF	TGTGCCAGCAGCCAACCTTCCTCTTCGGCCAAAAACATTCAGTACTTC
TRBJ1-2	once	TRBV6-2/TRBV6-3	-	CASSYFDGYTF	TGTGCCAGCAGTTACTTTGACGGCTACACCTTC
TRBJ2-7	once	TRBV20-1	TRBD2	CSARTYATSGSISREQYF	TGCAGTGCTAGAACTTATGCTACTAGCGGGAGTATCAGTCGCGAGCAGTACTTC
TRBJ1-1	-	TRBV20-1	-	CSAANRLPNTEAFF	TGCAGTGCTGCTAATAGACTGCCGAACACTGAAGCTTTCTTT
TRBJ2-3	-	TRBV6-5	-	CASSYRLGGTQYF	TGTGCCAGCAGTTACCGGCTGGGGGGTACGCAGTATTTT
TRBJ2-3	few	TRBV29-1	-	CSVEGFRTDTQYF	TGCAGCGTCGAAGGGTTCCGCACAGATACGCAGTATTTT
TRBJ2-7	-	TRBV5-1	-	CTSSLNSQYEQYF	TGCACCAGCAGCTTAAACAGCCAATACGAGCAGTACTTC
TRBJ2-3	-	TRBV27	TRBD2	CASSPRTSGRTDTQYF	TGTGCCAGCAGTCCACGGACTAGCGGGAGAACAGATACGCAGTATTTT
TRBJ1-6	-	TRBV30	-	CAWRVLRAPLHF	TGTGCCTGGAGGGTACTGAGGGCACCCCTCCACTTT
TRBJ1-2	-	TRBV3-1	TRBD1	CASSDDLRGNYGYTF	TGTGCCAGCAGCGACGACCTCAGGGGGAACTATGGCTACACCTTC
TRBJ2-1	many	TRBV20-1	-	CSARVYNEQFF	TGCAGTGCTAGAGTCTACAATGAGCAGTTCTTC
TRBJ1-1	once	TRBV7-2	TRBD1	CASSSDRDTEAFF	TGTGCCAGCAGCTCAGACAGGGACACTGAAGCTTTCTTT
TRBJ2-1	-	TRBV20-1	-	CSAPRGGTELNEQFF	TGCAGTGCTCCCCGTGGAGGGACCGAGCTAAATGAGCAGTTCTTC
TRBJ1-4	-	TRBV10-3	TRBD1	CAIRGTDNEKLFF	TGTGCCATCAGGGGGACAGACAATGAAAAACTGTTTTTT
TRBJ2-7	-	TRBV29-1	-	CSPRTDSYNEQYF	TGCAGCCCCCGGACAGATTCCTACAATGAGCAGTACTTC
TRBJ2-1	-	TRBV20-1	-	CSASSTYNEQFF	TGCAGTGCTAGTAGTACCTACAATGAGCAGTTCTTC
TRBJ2-7	few	TRBV20-1	-	CSARPGHFYEQYF	TGCAGTGCTAGGCCGGGACACTTCTACGAGCAGTACTTC